Shown below are 9 T cell receptor beta chains from a single sample sequenced in a study of shared clonotypes between healthy human individuals. Generated by immunoSEQ multiplex PCR, the TCRdb table keeps only in-frame clones and is missing some. The sample holds about 2.3 million clones, roughly 90% seen once. Sequencing was done on a sample of naive CD4+ T cells from PBMCs. The subset was: CD45RA+ positively selected. These receptors all stem from a man in his late teens or twenties in good health. Some clones in this sample may be carry-over from other donors' samples.

This clone occurred once. The rearrangement joins TRBV28 to TRBJ1-1; D gene ambiguous. Germline V gene data show CDR1 as MDHEN and CDR2 as SYDVKM. The V gene lost 7 bases and the J gene lost 7 bases, with 16 bases spanning the gap. The CDR3 runs to 13 residues. The CDR3 sequence is CASTSFRVGEAFF. The CDR3 DNA sequence: TGTGCCAGCACCTCGTTCCGGGTGGGTGAAGCTTTCTTT.

A remark on this clone: Mismatch with germline at one junction end may stem from a read error. The CDR3 bases are TGTGCCAGCAGTTCGGGACTCCGGGTGAGAGAGTGGTTC. This encodes CASSSGLRVREWF. The chain combines TRBV28 with TRBJ2-4; TRBD2 is a possible D gene (6 bases). Germline values: CDR1 MDHEN, CDR2 SYDVKM. The CDR3 contains 13 residues.

J is TRBJ1-4 and V is TRBV5-1; TRBD1 is a possible D gene (6 bases). CDR1 SGHRS and CDR2 YFSETQ come from the germline V gene. V shed 5 bases and J shed 4 bases, with 12 bases lying between them. CDR3 length: 14 residues. The DNA of the CDR3 is TGCGCCAGCAGGCGACAGGCCATTAATGAAAAACTGTTTTTT. It yields the protein CASRRQAINEKLFF.

The chain recombines TRBV28 with TRBJ1-5, with unresolved D. Per germline, CDR1 MDHEN and CDR2 SYDVKM. CDR3 length: 14 residues. Deletions cut 6 bases from V and 4 bases from J, with 13 bases between. The CDR3 DNA is TGTGCCAGCAGAGAAGGACCTATGAATCAGCCCCAGCATTTT. Residues: CASREGPMNQPQHF.

The chain carries TRBV11-2 and TRBJ2-7; TRBD1 might be the D (6 bases). Trimming removed 5 bases at V and 6 bases at J, with 14 bases between. The CDR3 has 13 amino acids. Germline lookup yields CDR1 SGHAT and CDR2 FQNNGV. CDR3 residues: CASSPATGGEQYF. The CDR3 bases are TGTGCCAGCAGCCCCGCGACAGGCGGCGAGCAGTACTTC.

V and J are TRBV28 and TRBJ1-5; no clear D gene. Trimming pared 5 bases from V and 2 bases from J, leaving 16 bases between. Per the germline V gene, CDR1 is MDHEN and CDR2 is SYDVKM. This CDR3 is 16 amino acids long. The CDR3 protein is CASSRVNAVGNQPQHF. The CDR3 nucleotides are TGTGCCAGCAGTCGCGTTAATGCAGTGGGCAATCAGCCCCAGCATTTT.

This chain joins TRBV29-1 and TRBJ2-7; maybe TRBD1 (5 bases). The CDR3 has 17 amino acids. CDR1 is SQVTM and CDR2 is ANQGSEA in the germline V gene. V was trimmed by 7 bases and J by 4 bases, leaving 29 bases between them. In DNA, the CDR3 is TGCAGCGCTATACCGACAGAAGGTACCCAAACGGCGTACGAGCAGTACTTC. This encodes CSAIPTEGTQTAYEQYF.

The chain carries TRBV6-5 and TRBJ1-5, with D possibly matching TRBD1 (5 bases). Germline values: CDR1 MNHEY, CDR2 SVGAGI. Trimming took off 0 bases at V and 3 bases at J, with 9 bases between the two ends. This CDR3 contains 15 residues. Here the CDR3 DNA reads TGTGCCAGCAGTTACTCTTGGACAAACAATCAGCCCCAGCATTTT. Its translation is CASSYSWTNNQPQHF.

The gene calls are TRBV5-1 and TRBJ2-1, with 9 bases that match TRBD2. This CDR3 region has 16 residues. V gave up 4 bases and J gave up 6 bases; unmatched junction bases: 11. Germline V CDR1 and CDR2: SGHRS, YFSETQ. The CDR3 is CASSVRLAVGSNEQFF. CDR3 nucleotide sequence: TGCGCCAGCAGCGTACGACTAGCGGTGGGATCCAATGAGCAGTTCTTC. Variable domain in full (rest from reference TRBV5-1 and TRBJ2-1): KAGVTQTPRYLIKTRGQQVTLSCSPISGHRSVSWYQQTPGQGLQFLFEYFSETQRNKGNFPGRFSGRQFSNSRSEMNVSTLELGDSALYLCASSVRLAVGSNEQFFGPGTRLTVL.